This T cell receptor (beta chain) comes out of a study of identifying expanded T cells in peripheral blood. V lost 7 bases and J lost 0, with 16 bases in between. Germline assignment: CDR1 LNHDA and CDR2 SQIVND (reference sequence). The CDR3 extends over 16 amino acids. This clone was seen a single time. Its antigen is currently unknown. Healthy donors had no documented immune events, such as infections, while sampled. Broader study findings: Variance in clone template counts between approximately two-week samples significantly increased with total template count across all healthy donors. About 1.2 clones differed between technical replicates, versus around 16 and 19 over time.

The method was immunoSEQ multiplex PCR; TCRdb's version includes in-frame clones alone and lacks a portion of them. The sample has roughly 63,000 clones; about four fifths are singletons. The sample comprised blood. V is TRBV19 and J is TRBJ2-1, with a weak D call TRBD2 (6 bases). This sequence originates from a person between 18 and 75 years old in good health. The CDR3 coding sequence is TGTGCCAGTACCCCTGGGCGGGGTAGCTCCTACAATGAGCAGTTCTTC. This encodes CASTPGRGSSYNEQFF.